One sample yielded the 12 T cell receptor beta chains listed below, sequenced in a study of T cell changes during pregnancy in multiple sclerosis. Clones were read by immunoSEQ multiplex PCR, and TCRdb kept only the in-frame ones, dropping some. The table has roughly 71,000 clones, about 94% seen once; the top ten hold 1.5% to 2%. The sample here was peripheral blood, taken in the first trimester of pregnancy. These receptors originate from a female donor in good health, enrolled as a control in a pregnancy study.

V is TRBV7-9 and J is TRBJ1-4; no reliable D call. Germline values: CDR1 SEHNR, CDR2 FQNEAQ (reference sequence). V was pared by 6 bases and J by 8 bases, with 25 bases between. The CDR3 runs 17 residues. CDR3 nucleotide sequence: TGTGCCAGCAGAGAACTAGGGCTCCGGACTACATCGGAAAAACTGTTTTTT. Translating it yields CASRELGLRTTSEKLFF.

The CDR3 DNA reads TGTGCCAGCAGCTTAGTAGCGGGAGCAGGTGCTGAGCAGTTCTTC. It yields the protein CASSLVAGAGAEQFF. The rearrangement joins TRBV7-2 to TRBJ2-1; TRBD2 aligns across 9 bases. The CDR3 loop spans 15 amino acids. The V and J ends lost 1 base and 9 bases, in that order; junction bases with no gene match: 7. Germline-derived CDR1 and CDR2 are SGHTA and FQGNSA.

The CDR3: CASSPGGAPYEQYF. The CDR3 DNA is TGTGCCAGCAGTCCAGGGGGTGCCCCCTACGAGCAGTACTTC. The rearrangement uses TRBV27 and TRBJ2-7, with 7 bases aligning to TRBD1. The CDR3 spans 14 residues. Per the germline V gene, CDR1 is MNHEY and CDR2 is SMNVEV (reference sequence). V dropped 5 bases and J dropped 2; count of bases not matched to a gene: 6.

The chain links TRBV18 to TRBJ2-7; the match to TRBD2 covers 9 bases. The germline V gene encodes CDR1 KGHSH and CDR2 LQKENI. The CDR3 consists of 14 residues. V gave up 3 bases and J gave up 6 bases; unmatched junction bases: 6. The CDR3 DNA reads TGTGCCAGCTCACCTGGCGGGAGGGCCGTCGAGCAGTACTTC. This encodes CASSPGGRAVEQYF.

V gene TRBV6-5 combines with J gene TRBJ2-2; TRBD1 matches 8 bases. Trimming at V came to 6 bases and at J to 5 bases, leaving 8 bases not matched to a gene. CDR1 and CDR2 (germline): MNHEY, SVGAGI. This CDR3 region has 15 residues. This CDR3 reads CASSNRGTLTGELFF. CDR3 sequence (DNA): TGTGCCAGCAGCAACAGGGGGACCCTTACCGGGGAGCTGTTTTTT.

The gene calls are TRBV6-6 and TRBJ2-7, with 8 bases aligning to TRBD1. V was clipped by 2 bases and J by 5 bases; unmatched bases: 5. The germline V gene has CDR1 MNHNY and CDR2 SVGAGI (reference sequence). CDR3 length: 14 amino acids. As DNA, the CDR3 is TGTGCCAGCAGTTACGACAGGGGCTTCGACGAGCAGTACTTC. Encoded protein: CASSYDRGFDEQYF.

The chain joins TRBV6-1 to TRBJ2-4; D perhaps matches TRBD1 (6 bases). The CDR3 spans 15 residues. In germline, CDR1 is MNHNS, CDR2 SASEGT. Trimming stripped 10 bases from V and 4 bases from J, with 20 bases between. The CDR3 sequence is CAIAGVRVAKNIQYF. CDR3 coding DNA: TGTGCCATCGCAGGGGTAAGGGTCGCGAAAAACATTCAGTACTTC.

This chain joins TRBV6-5 and TRBJ1-4, with a weak D call TRBD1 (6 bases). The V end lost 2 bases, the J end lost 4 bases, and 8 bases lay between the germline ends. This CDR3 comprises 14 residues. Germline CDR1 is MNHEY and CDR2 is SVGAGI. CDR3 region: CASSYQGNNEKLFF. CDR3 DNA: TGTGCCAGCAGTTACCAGGGGAATAATGAAAAACTGTTTTTT.

The gene calls are TRBV28 and TRBJ2-7; 9 bases match TRBD2. Germline assignment: CDR1 MDHEN and CDR2 SYDVKM. This CDR3 contains 15 residues. J gave up 2 bases and V 2 bases, and 4 bases lay outside the gene matches. CDR3 protein: CASSLRASGTYEQYF. In DNA, the CDR3 is TGTGCCAGCAGTTTACGGGCTAGCGGGACCTACGAGCAGTACTTC.

V and J are TRBV5-4 and TRBJ2-7, with a weak D call TRBD2 (6 bases). CDR1 and CDR2 from the germline V gene are SGHNT and YYREEE (reference sequence). This CDR3 contains 14 residues. Trimming pared 2 bases from V and 2 bases from J, leaving 11 bases between. The DNA of the CDR3 is TGTGCCAGCAGCTTTGGGACGGGAGCCTACGAGCAGTACTTC. Translating gives CASSFGTGAYEQYF.

The rearrangement joins TRBV23-1 to TRBJ2-7; TRBD2 matches at 9 bases. TRBV23-1 is flagged as an ORF with uncertain function. The CDR3 loop spans 17 amino acids. The V gene end was trimmed by 2 bases and the J gene end by 0 bases; junction bases not matched to a gene: 8. CDR3 in amino acids: CASSQKTSGYPSYEQYF. The CDR3 DNA is TGCGCCAGCAGTCAAAAAACTAGCGGGTACCCCTCCTACGAGCAGTACTTC.

V gene TRBV4-2 combines with J gene TRBJ1-1; 7 nucleotides agree with TRBD1. J was trimmed by 0 bases and V by 4 bases; bases with no gene match: 8. This CDR3 has 16 amino acids. CDR1 LGHNA and CDR2 YNFKEQ come from the germline V gene. The CDR3 DNA reads TGTGCCAGCAGCCCTCACCAGGGGGGTCTGAACACTGAAGCTTTCTTT. This gives the protein CASSPHQGGLNTEAFF.